The subject of this entry is one TCR beta chain. Its recognized antigen is unknown. No qualities accompany the bases; no much larger clone lies one base away. The germline V gene yields SGHDN for CDR1 and FVKESK for CDR2. V is cut by 4 bases and J by 10 bases, and the space between the germline ends is 8 bases. The CDR3 starts with the cysteine, ends with the phenylalanine, and has 12 residues. The only DNA kept is the CDR3, 36 bases in frame from the first base. The time point label for this specimen denotes: baseline before first vaccination. Vaccinee samples came from UK trials COV001 and COV002, including a single-blind randomized controlled phase 2/3 trial of AZD1222 (ChAdOx1 nCoV-19) in healthy adults. For TCRbeta chain sequencing, PBMC samples from trial participants were taken at day 0 and at day 28 after the second dose. These data originate in a study of T cell responses to AZD1222 COVID-19 vaccine (dated by TCRdb to the early 2020s). A note on the overall study: AZD1222 recipients with second doses at about 4 weeks or about 12 weeks were pooled, because spike-specific TCR depth and breadth did not differ between schedules. TCR sequencing covered roughly 230 trial participants: 200 to 220 given two doses of AZD1222 and approximately 25 given two doses of MenACWY control vaccine. Trial participants were enrolled by age into 18-55, 56-69 and 70-plus year subgroups, with roughly 150, 30 and 60 TCR-sequenced participants respectively. The investigation overall reported the following: CD4 TCRs associated with the vaccine covered the entire spike protein, and the dominant responses were in regions 160-218 and 743-854. A significant rise in spike-specific TCR breadth and depth was observed after two AZD1222 doses relative to day 0 and relative to MenACWY recipients. Participants were mostly white British, with more females than males. The authors suggested clonal diversity may have been underestimated. Conclusions about previously exposed vaccinees are limited, since just a handful of AZD1222 recipients were seropositive for SARS-CoV-2 at baseline. The 56-69-year group was small, and its depth increase did not reach significance, likely because of low power. No day 14 peak-response samples were available, so repertoires were characterized only after the peak T cell response. Reportedly, almost half of the unique spike-specific TCRs recognized epitopes lying outside the regions that are mutated in the B.1.351 and B.1.1.7 variants.

The CDR3 regions of human TCRbeta chains were analyzed by immunosequencing. The authors processed their data as follows. Repertoire TCRs were matched against a reference library of SARS-CoV-2-specific TCRs generated with the MIRA antigen-specificity platform. Breadth meant the fraction of unique TCRs that were SARS-CoV-2-associated, whereas depth meant the fraction of total T cells that were SARS-CoV-2-associated. Using the MIRA data, each spike-specific TCR was assigned both to the spike region to which the TCR was reactive and to a CD4 or CD8 class. Log10-transformed breadth and depth values were compared by one-way ANOVA with Sidak's multiple comparisons tests. TCRdb obtained this table from immuneACCESS and retained in-frame rearrangements with V and J assigned. These tables miss some clones; where compared with another copy, unresolved V genes account for less than half of the shortfall, and the remainder is unexplained. V, J and clone size are those of that table, while D and trimming were read from the DNA. The sample table lists about 260,000 clones, just over 90% of them with a count of one. The top ten clonotypes cover less than 0.6% of the sample.

Specimen: peripheral blood, collected on day 0 of AZD1222 vaccination. This clonotype was sampled from an adult in good health. This chain joins TRBV14 to TRBJ1-6; too little of a D gene remains to name it. In nucleotide form, the sequence is TGTGCCAGCAGCCTTTCGCAATCACCCCTCCACTTT. Translated, this gives CASSLSQSPLHF.